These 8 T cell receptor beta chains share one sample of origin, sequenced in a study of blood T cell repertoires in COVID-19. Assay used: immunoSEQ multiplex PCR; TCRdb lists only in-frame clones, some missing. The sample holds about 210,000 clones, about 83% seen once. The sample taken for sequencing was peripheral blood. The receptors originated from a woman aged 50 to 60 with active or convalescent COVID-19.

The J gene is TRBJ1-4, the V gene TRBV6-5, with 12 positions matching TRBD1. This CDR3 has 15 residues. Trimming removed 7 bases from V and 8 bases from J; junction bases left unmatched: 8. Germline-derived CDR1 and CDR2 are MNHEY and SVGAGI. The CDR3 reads CASTAGTGGPEKLFF. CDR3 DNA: TGTGCCAGCACCGCCGGGACAGGGGGCCCGGAAAAACTGTTTTTT.

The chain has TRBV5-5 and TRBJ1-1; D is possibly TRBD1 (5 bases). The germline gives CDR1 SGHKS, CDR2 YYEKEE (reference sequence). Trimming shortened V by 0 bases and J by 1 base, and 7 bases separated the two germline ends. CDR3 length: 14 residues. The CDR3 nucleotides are TGTGCCAGCAGCTTGGCGGGGGGGAACACTGAAGCTTTCTTT. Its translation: CASSLAGGNTEAFF.

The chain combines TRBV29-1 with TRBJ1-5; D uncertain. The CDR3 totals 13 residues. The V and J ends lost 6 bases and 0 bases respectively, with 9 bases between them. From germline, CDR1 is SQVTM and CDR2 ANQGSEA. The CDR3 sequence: CSVSRNSNQPQHF. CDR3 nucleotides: TGCAGCGTATCCAGGAATAGCAATCAGCCCCAGCATTTT.

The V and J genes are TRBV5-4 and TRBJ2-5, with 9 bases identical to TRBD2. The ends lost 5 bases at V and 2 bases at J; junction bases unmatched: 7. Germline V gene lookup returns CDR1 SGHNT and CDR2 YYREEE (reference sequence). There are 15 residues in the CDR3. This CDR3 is CASRKSGGPQETQYF. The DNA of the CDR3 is TGTGCCAGCAGGAAAAGCGGGGGGCCACAAGAGACCCAGTACTTC.

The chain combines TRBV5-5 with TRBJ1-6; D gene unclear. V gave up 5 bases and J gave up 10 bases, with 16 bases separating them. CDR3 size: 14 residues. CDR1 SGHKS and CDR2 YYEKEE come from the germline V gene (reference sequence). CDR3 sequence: CASSPQMDGSPLHF. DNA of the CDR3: TGTGCCAGCAGTCCACAGATGGATGGCTCACCCCTCCACTTT.

The CDR3: CASSLEGLAPNEKLFF. As DNA, the CDR3 is TGCGCCAGCAGCTTGGAGGGGTTGGCTCCTAATGAAAAACTGTTTTTT. The rearrangement joins TRBV5-1 to TRBJ1-4; the D gene is possibly TRBD1 (5 bases). The CDR3 is made up of 16 amino acids. Germline CDR1 is SGHRS and CDR2 is YFSETQ. Trimming took 0 bases from V and 3 from J, leaving 12 bases between them.

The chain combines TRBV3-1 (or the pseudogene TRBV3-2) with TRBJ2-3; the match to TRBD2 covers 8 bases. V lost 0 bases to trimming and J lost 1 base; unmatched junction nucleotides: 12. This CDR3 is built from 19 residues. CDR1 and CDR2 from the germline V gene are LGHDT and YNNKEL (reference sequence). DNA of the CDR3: TGTGCCAGCAGCCAAGATCCTACCATGACTAGCGTACGCACAGATACGCAGTATTTT. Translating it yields CASSQDPTMTSVRTDTQYF.

CDR3 DNA sequence: TGTGCCAGCCAGTCCAAAAACATTCAGTACTTC. It yields the protein CASQSKNIQYF. The V and J genes are TRBV28 and TRBJ2-4; no clear D. Germline-derived CDR1 and CDR2 are MDHEN and SYDVKM. This CDR3 has 11 amino acids. V lost 8 bases and J lost 2, with 4 bases in between.